This T cell receptor (beta chain) is from a study of blood T cell repertoires in COVID-19. V shed 4 bases and J 7 bases; nucleotides not matched to a gene: 6. The V gene's germline CDR1 is MDHEN and CDR2 SYDVKM. There are 14 residues in the CDR3. Using immunoSEQ multiplex PCR, the repertoire was profiled, and TCRdb retains in-frame clones only, with some absent. Among roughly 220,000 clones listed, 85% to 90% were seen once. The sequenced sample consisted of PBMCs or T cells enriched from blood (not recorded which). The TCR sequence derives from a woman aged 45-65 years with acute COVID-19. The chain uses TRBV28 and TRBJ1-4, with 7 nucleotides matching TRBD1. For the CDR3, the DNA is TGTGCCAGCAGTTCGGGGACAGAGGCTGAAAAACTGTTTTTT. It codes for CASSSGTEAEKLFF. The full variable domain, its missing parts supplied by reference TRBV28 and TRBJ1-4, is DVKVTQSSRYLVKRTGEKVFLECVQDMDHENMFWYRQDPGLGLRLIYFSYDVKMKEKGDIPEGYSVSREKKERFSLILESASTNQTSMYLCASSSGTEAEKLFFGSGTQLSVL.